Listed here are 12 T cell receptor beta chains from one sample, sequenced in a study of T-cell reconstitution after alpha-beta-depleted transplantation in children. Preparation of the TCRbeta library involved a method that used unique molecular identifiers. In TCRdb, the PCR reads were re-called with MiXCR into one record per CDR3 protein. The sample yields nearly 550,000 distinct CDR3 sequences, around 16% seen once. Sequenced here: PBMCs from the stem cell graft donor, sampled from the stem cell graft. The receptors derive from a human donor who donated a stem cell graft to a child with acute lymphoblastic leukemia.

This clonotype was counted between two and nine times. The chain uses TRBV6-1 and TRBJ1-1; 7 bases agree with TRBD1. V was clipped by 8 bases and J by 0 bases; unmatched bases: 6. CDR1 and CDR2 from the germline V gene are MNHNS and SASEGT. This CDR3 spans 14 amino acids. The CDR3 bases are TGTGCCAGCTGGACAGGTCGTATGAACACTGAAGCTTTCTTT. Translated: CASWTGRMNTEAFF.

In its sample, this clonotype was seen a few times. This chain joins TRBV4-1 and TRBJ2-7, with D unclear. This CDR3 has 12 residues. Germline values: CDR1 MGHRA, CDR2 YSYEKL. The V and J ends lost 5 bases and 3 bases respectively, with 8 bases between them. CDR3 coding DNA: TGCGCCAGCAGCGGCCTGTTCTACGAGCAGTACTTC. Translated: CASSGLFYEQYF.

This sequence joins TRBV27 and TRBJ2-5; TRBD2 matches 13 bases. The germline gives CDR1 MNHEY, CDR2 SMNVEV (reference sequence). V shed 3 bases and J 3 bases; nucleotides not matched to a gene: 1. This CDR3 is 15 amino acids long. CDR3 residues: CASSFGLAGEETQYF. CDR3 nucleotide sequence: TGTGCCAGCAGTTTTGGACTAGCGGGAGAAGAGACCCAGTACTTC.

This clonotype was recorded a few times. The CDR3 sequence: CASSQDVGSGDSGNTIYF. The CDR3 DNA reads TGCGCCAGCAGCCAAGATGTCGGGTCCGGCGACTCTGGAAACACCATATATTTT. V gene TRBV4-1 combines with J gene TRBJ1-3; no clear D gene. The V end lost 0 bases, the J end lost 0 bases, and 15 bases lay between the germline ends. This CDR3 has 18 amino acids. CDR1 is MGHRA, CDR2 YSYEKL, per germline.

This sequence joins TRBV20-1 and TRBJ2-5; D is possibly TRBD2 (7 bases). V was clipped by 6 bases and J by 4 bases, with 18 bases between them. Germline assignment: CDR1 DFQATT and CDR2 SNEGSKA (reference sequence). This CDR3 is 14 amino acids long. CDR3 sequence: CSALNREGRETQYF. In nucleotides, the CDR3 is TGCAGTGCCTTAAACAGGGAGGGTAGAGAGACCCAGTACTTC.

A few counts support this clonotype. The chain links TRBV10-2 to TRBJ2-5, with TRBD2 matching over 8 bases. J gave up 2 bases and V 7 bases, and 6 bases lay outside the gene matches. The germline V gene has CDR1 WSHSY and CDR2 SAAADI. The CDR3 consists of 14 residues. The CDR3 DNA sequence: TGCGCCAGCACCCGAGCGGGGGCTCAAGAGACCCAGTACTTC. It translates to CASTRAGAQETQYF.

Turning to this clonotype: Compared with germline, one end of the junction differs, possibly owing to a read error. The V and J genes are TRBV25-1 and TRBJ2-5, with D perhaps TRBD1 or TRBD2 (6 bases each). The germline V gene has CDR1 MGHDK and CDR2 SYGVNS. CDR3 length: 14 amino acids. For the CDR3, the DNA is TGTGCCAGCAGTGAATATGGGGGGCAAGAGGCCCAGTACTTC. The encoded protein is CASSEYGGQEAQYF.

The chain carries TRBV12-3 or TRBV12-4 and TRBJ1-5; 11 nucleotides agree with TRBD1. CDR3 size: 15 residues. The V gene end was trimmed by 6 bases and the J gene end by 6 bases; junction bases not matched to a gene: 7. The CDR3 nucleotides are TGTGCCAGCAGCCGGGGACAGGGGGATGTTCAGCCCCAGCATTTT. Translated, it gives CASSRGQGDVQPQHF.

The chain has TRBV7-2 and TRBJ1-1; 9 positions match TRBD1. Germline CDR1 and CDR2: SGHTA and FQGNSA. The CDR3 totals 15 residues. V was clipped by 3 bases and J by 1 base; unmatched bases: 3. The CDR3 coding sequence is TGTGCCAGCAGCTTGGGGACAGGGACGAACACTGAAGCTTTCTTT. This sequence encodes CASSLGTGTNTEAFF.

This chain connects TRBV21-1 to TRBJ2-5; TRBD2 reflects the table's D call only, with no check against the DNA. TRBV21-1 is an annotated pseudogene. There are 14 residues in the CDR3. The CDR3 region is CASSGVSGQETQYF. In DNA, the CDR3 is TGTGCCAGCAGCGGAGTCTCCGGGCAAGAGACCCAGTACTTC.

The J gene is TRBJ2-3, the V gene TRBV5-1; 11 nucleotides line up with TRBD2. CDR3 length equals 20 residues. Germline V gives CDR1 SGHRS, CDR2 YFSETQ. With V trimmed by 2 bases and J by 0 bases, 14 bases remained unmatched. The CDR3 region is CASSFYLTTSGGTSTDTQYF. CDR3 DNA: TGCGCCAGCAGCTTTTACCTGACAACTAGCGGGGGAACTAGCACAGATACGCAGTATTTT.

The chain carries TRBV20-1 and TRBJ2-7, with D tentatively TRBD2 (6 bases). Trimming cost V 5 bases and J 7 bases, with 18 bases left between them. Germline V gene sequence: CDR1 DFQATT, CDR2 SNEGSKA (reference sequence). The CDR3 has 13 amino acids. The chain's CDR3 is CSALWDSSEEQYF. In DNA, the CDR3 is TGCAGTGCTCTTTGGGACTCGTCTGAAGAGCAGTACTTC.